These 12 T cell receptor beta chains were sequenced from one sample in a study of T cells after yellow fever vaccination. Each CDR3 protein is one row after TCRdb ran MiXCR on the 5' RACE reads. The sample has about 320,000 distinct CDR3 sequences, 4% to 5.5% seen once. The sequences come from PBMCs, collected 15 days after the yellow fever booster vaccination. These receptors were obtained from a man between 18 and 29 years old who received the YFV17D yellow fever vaccine.

This clonotype has a count of ten or more. The J gene is TRBJ2-5, the V gene TRBV9; D is unresolved. The CDR3 length is 13 residues. V was trimmed by 3 bases and J by 5 bases, leaving 11 bases between them. Germline assignment: CDR1 SGDLS and CDR2 YYNGEE. For the CDR3, the DNA is TGTGCCAGCAGCGAATACCCCCAGGAGACCCAGTACTTC. It codes for CASSEYPQETQYF. Looking up the rest from reference TRBV9 and TRBJ2-5 gives the full variable domain: DSGVTQTPKHLITATGQRVTLRCSPRSGDLSVYWYQQSLDQGLQFLIQYYNGEERAKGNILERFSAQQFPDLHSELNLSSLELGDSALYFCASSEYPQETQYFGPGTRLLVL.

J is TRBJ2-2 and V is TRBV5-6; 8 nucleotides line up with TRBD1. Germline values: CDR1 SGHDT, CDR2 YYEEEE. The CDR3 loop spans 15 amino acids. V lost 2 bases, J lost 6 bases, and 6 bases stayed unmatched. The CDR3 sequence is CASSFLDRVPGELFF. The CDR3 DNA sequence: TGTGCCAGCAGCTTCTTGGACAGGGTCCCCGGGGAGCTGTTTTTT.

This chain uses TRBV12-3 or TRBV12-4 with TRBJ2-7; 10 positions match TRBD1. Losses at the gene ends were 1 base for V and 6 bases for J; bases not matched to a gene: 6. CDR3 size: 15 residues. This CDR3 is CASSLGGTGELEQYV. Here the CDR3 DNA reads TGTGCCAGCAGTTTAGGAGGGACAGGGGAGCTCGAGCAGTACGTC.

This clonotype was picked up a small number of times. The chain recombines TRBV7-2 with TRBJ2-1; 10 positions agree with TRBD1. This CDR3 region has 16 residues. V was pared by 5 bases and J by 9 bases, with 13 bases of the junction left unmatched. Germline loops: CDR1 SGHTA, CDR2 FQGNSA. The CDR3 bases are TGTGCCAGCAGCGATTCTCGGGGACAGGGGTGGCGTGAGCAGTTCTTC. Its protein is CASSDSRGQGWREQFF. Full variable domain (remainder filled in from reference TRBV7-2 and TRBJ2-1): GAGVSQSPSNKVTEKGKDVELRCDPISGHTALYWYRQSLGQGLEFLIYFQGNSAPDKSGLPSDRFSAERTGGSVSTLTIQRTQQEDSAVYLCASSDSRGQGWREQFFGPGTRLTVL.

This clonotype came up a few times. V usage is TRBV4-2 and J usage is TRBJ1-5, with TRBD1 matching 7 bases. Unmatched junction bases numbered 7, after V lost 3 bases and J lost 5 bases. From germline, CDR1 is LGHNA and CDR2 YNFKEQ. The CDR3 sequence is 15 residues long. CDR3 DNA sequence: TGTGCCAGCAGCCAGGAGGGGGCCGGCGATCAGCCCCAGCATTTT. Translation: CASSQEGAGDQPQHF.

The rearrangement joins TRBV6-6 to TRBJ1-2; a weak D match, TRBD1 (5 bases). Germline V gene data show CDR1 as MNHNY and CDR2 as SVGAGI (reference sequence). V dropped 2 bases and J dropped 2 bases, with 18 bases sitting between them. This CDR3 has 17 residues. CDR3 loop: CASSYTFPGATNYGYTF. CDR3 in DNA: TGTGCCAGCAGTTACACGTTTCCCGGGGCAACCAACTATGGCTACACCTTC.

This clonotype has a count of ten or more. The CDR3 region has the DNA TGTGCCAGCAGCTTGGCGTCCCGGACAGTCAATGAGCAGTTCTTC. Its protein product is CASSLASRTVNEQFF. V and J are TRBV7-9 and TRBJ2-1; TRBD1 might be the D (6 bases). The germline gives CDR1 SEHNR, CDR2 FQNEAQ (reference sequence). There are 15 residues in the CDR3. Trimming left V 3 bases short and J 6 bases short, with 15 bases between.

This clonotype was recorded many times. V usage is TRBV12-3 or TRBV12-4 and J usage is TRBJ1-2; D ambiguous. Trimming took 7 bases from V and 1 from J, leaving 13 bases between them. The length of the CDR3 is 14 residues. This chain's CDR3 is CASTGRNVNYGYTF. DNA for the CDR3: TGTGCCAGCACTGGCAGAAACGTTAACTATGGCTACACCTTC.

There are a few counts of this clonotype. The chain carries TRBV20-1 and TRBJ2-3, with TRBD2 matching over 12 bases. With V trimmed by 4 bases and J by 5 bases, 7 bases remained unmatched. The CDR3 covers 15 residues. Germline V lookup: CDR1 DFQATT, CDR2 SNEGSKA (reference sequence). CDR3 DNA: TGCAGTGCTAAAGTGGCTAGCGGGGGGGAAGATACGCAGTATTTT. Amino acid sequence: CSAKVASGGEDTQYF.

Many counts were recorded for this clonotype. The chain combines TRBV20-1 with TRBJ2-7; TRBD2 matches at 15 bases. J was trimmed by 1 base and V by 5 bases; bases with no gene match: 6. This CDR3 contains 16 residues. Looked up from germline, CDR1 is DFQATT and CDR2 is SNEGSKA (reference sequence). The chain's CDR3 is CSASGLAGGGSYEQYF. CDR3 bases: TGCAGTGCTTCGGGACTAGCGGGGGGCGGGTCCTACGAGCAGTACTTC.

This sequence joins TRBV4-1 and TRBJ2-7; D is unresolved. V gave up 2 bases and J gave up 2 bases, with 10 bases separating them. CDR1 is MGHRA, CDR2 YSYEKL, per germline. This CDR3 is 14 amino acids long. The CDR3 region has the DNA TGCGCCAGCAGCCAAATCGAAGTGGCCTACGAGCAGTACTTC. This encodes CASSQIEVAYEQYF.

This clonotype was counted many times. The gene calls are TRBV3-1 and TRBJ1-1; D not certain. CDR3 length: 13 residues. The germline V and J ends were trimmed by 0 bases and 5 bases, with 7 bases remaining between them. Germline V gives CDR1 LGHDT, CDR2 YNNKEL (reference sequence). Written as DNA, the CDR3 is TGTGCCAGCAGCCAAGAGATTCTGACTGAAGCTTTCTTT. It is translated as CASSQEILTEAFF.